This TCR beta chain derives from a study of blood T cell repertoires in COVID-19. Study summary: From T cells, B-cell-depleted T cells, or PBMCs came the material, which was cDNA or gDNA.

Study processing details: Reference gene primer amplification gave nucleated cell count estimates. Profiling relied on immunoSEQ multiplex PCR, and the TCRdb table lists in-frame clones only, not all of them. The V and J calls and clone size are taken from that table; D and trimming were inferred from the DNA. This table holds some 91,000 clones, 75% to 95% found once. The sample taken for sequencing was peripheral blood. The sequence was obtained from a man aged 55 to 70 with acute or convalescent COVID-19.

CDR3 protein: CASTLFPGGNTEAFF. In DNA, the CDR3 is TGTGCCAGCACCCTCTTCCCCGGGGGTAACACTGAAGCTTTCTTT. This rearrangement joins TRBV3-1 (or the pseudogene TRBV3-2) to TRBJ1-1; tentative D call: TRBD1 (5 bases). The CDR3 runs to 15 residues. V was trimmed by 7 bases and J by 2 bases, leaving 17 bases between them. Germline CDR1 and CDR2: LGHDT and YNNKEL (reference sequence).